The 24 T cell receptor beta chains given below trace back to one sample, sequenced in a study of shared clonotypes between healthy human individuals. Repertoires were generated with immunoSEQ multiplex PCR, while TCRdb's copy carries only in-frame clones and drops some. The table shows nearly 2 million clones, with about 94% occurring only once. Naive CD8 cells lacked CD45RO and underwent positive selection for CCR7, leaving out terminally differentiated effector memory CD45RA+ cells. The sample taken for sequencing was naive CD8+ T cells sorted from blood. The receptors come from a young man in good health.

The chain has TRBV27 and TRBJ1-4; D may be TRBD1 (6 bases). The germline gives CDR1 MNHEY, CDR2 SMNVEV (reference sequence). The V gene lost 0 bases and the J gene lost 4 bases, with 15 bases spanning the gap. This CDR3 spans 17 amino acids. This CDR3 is CASSLSSPGHLNEKLFF. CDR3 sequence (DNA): TGTGCCAGCAGTTTATCGAGTCCGGGACACCTTAATGAAAAACTGTTTTTT.

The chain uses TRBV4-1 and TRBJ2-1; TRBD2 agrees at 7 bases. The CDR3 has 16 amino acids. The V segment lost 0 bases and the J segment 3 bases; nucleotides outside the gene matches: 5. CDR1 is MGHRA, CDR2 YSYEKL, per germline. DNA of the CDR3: TGCGCCAGCAGCCAAGATTCCGGCGGGGGCTACAATGAGCAGTTCTTC. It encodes CASSQDSGGGYNEQFF.

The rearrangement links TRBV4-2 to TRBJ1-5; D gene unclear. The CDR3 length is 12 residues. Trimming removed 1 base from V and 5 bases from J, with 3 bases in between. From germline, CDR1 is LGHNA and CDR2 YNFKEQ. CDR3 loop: CASSQVDQPQHF. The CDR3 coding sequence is TGTGCCAGCAGCCAAGTCGATCAGCCCCAGCATTTT.

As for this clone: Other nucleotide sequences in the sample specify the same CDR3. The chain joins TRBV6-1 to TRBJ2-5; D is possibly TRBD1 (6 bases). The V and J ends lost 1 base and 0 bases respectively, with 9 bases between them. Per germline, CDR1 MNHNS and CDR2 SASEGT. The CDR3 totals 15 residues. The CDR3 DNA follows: TGTGCCAGCAGTGAAGTAGGGGGATACCAAGAGACCCAGTACTTC. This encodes CASSEVGGYQETQYF.

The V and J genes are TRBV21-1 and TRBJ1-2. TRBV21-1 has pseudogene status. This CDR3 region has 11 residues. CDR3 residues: CATWKGYGYTF. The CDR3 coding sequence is TGTGCCACCTGGAAGGGCTATGGCTACACCTTC.

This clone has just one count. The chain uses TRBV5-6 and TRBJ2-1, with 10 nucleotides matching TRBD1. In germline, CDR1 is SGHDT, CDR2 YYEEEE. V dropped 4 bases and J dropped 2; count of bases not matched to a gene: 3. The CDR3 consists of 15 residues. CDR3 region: CASSAGTGAYNEQFF. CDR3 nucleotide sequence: TGTGCCAGCAGCGCCGGGACAGGGGCCTACAATGAGCAGTTCTTC.

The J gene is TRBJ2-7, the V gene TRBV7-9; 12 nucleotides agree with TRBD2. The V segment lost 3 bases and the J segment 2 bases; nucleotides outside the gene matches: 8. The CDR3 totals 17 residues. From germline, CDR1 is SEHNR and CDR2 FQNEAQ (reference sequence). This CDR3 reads CASSLSSGGAGTYEQYF. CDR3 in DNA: TGTGCCAGCAGCTTGTCTAGCGGGGGGGCCGGGACCTACGAGCAGTACTTC.

The CDR3 spells CASSLRNQVGEQFF. CDR3 bases: TGTGCCAGCAGCTTACGAAATCAGGTCGGGGAGCAGTTCTTC. The chain is built from TRBV7-2 and TRBJ2-1; D is unresolved. This CDR3 region has 14 residues. The germline V gene encodes CDR1 SGHTA and CDR2 FQGNSA. The V end was cut by 2 bases, the J end by 10 bases, with 15 bases between.

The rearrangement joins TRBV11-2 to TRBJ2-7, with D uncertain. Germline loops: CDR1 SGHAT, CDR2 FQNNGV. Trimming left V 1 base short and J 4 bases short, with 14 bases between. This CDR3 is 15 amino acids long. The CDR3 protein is CASSLATGPVYEQYF. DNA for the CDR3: TGTGCCAGCAGCTTAGCTACGGGTCCGGTGTACGAGCAGTACTTC.

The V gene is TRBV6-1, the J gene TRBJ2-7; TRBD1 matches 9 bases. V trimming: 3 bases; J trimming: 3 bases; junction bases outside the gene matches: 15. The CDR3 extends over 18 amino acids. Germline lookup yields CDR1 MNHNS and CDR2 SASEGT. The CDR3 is CASSEGQGRREGFYEQYF. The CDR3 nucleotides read TGTGCCAGCAGTGAGGGACAGGGAAGGAGGGAGGGATTCTACGAGCAGTACTTC.

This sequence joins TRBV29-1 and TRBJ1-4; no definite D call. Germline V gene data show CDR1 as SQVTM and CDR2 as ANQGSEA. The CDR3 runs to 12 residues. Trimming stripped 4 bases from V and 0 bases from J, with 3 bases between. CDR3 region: CSVVTTNEKLFF. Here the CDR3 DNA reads TGCAGCGTTGTTACAACTAATGAAAAACTGTTTTTT.

CDR3 residues: CSVEGTEIMNTEAFF. As DNA, the CDR3 is TGCAGCGTTGAAGGGACCGAAATTATGAACACTGAAGCTTTCTTT. The chain joins TRBV29-1 to TRBJ1-1, with unresolved D. Between the trimmed V and J ends, which lost 1 base and 0 bases, there was a span of 12 bases. The germline V gene has CDR1 SQVTM and CDR2 ANQGSEA. The CDR3 consists of 15 residues. Full variable domain (missing parts from reference TRBV29-1 and TRBJ1-1): SAVISQKPSRDICQRGTSLTIQCQVDSQVTMMFWYRQQPGQSLTLIATANQGSEATYESGFVIDKFPISRPNLTFSTLTVSNMSPEDSSIYLCSVEGTEIMNTEAFFGQGTRLTVV.

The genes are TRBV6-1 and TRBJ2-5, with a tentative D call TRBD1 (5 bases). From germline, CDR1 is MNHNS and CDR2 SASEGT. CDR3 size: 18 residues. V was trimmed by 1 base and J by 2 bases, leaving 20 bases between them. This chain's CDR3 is CASSEVRQRTRRQETQYF. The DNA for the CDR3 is TGTGCCAGCAGTGAAGTTAGACAGAGGACGCGCCGGCAAGAGACCCAGTACTTC.

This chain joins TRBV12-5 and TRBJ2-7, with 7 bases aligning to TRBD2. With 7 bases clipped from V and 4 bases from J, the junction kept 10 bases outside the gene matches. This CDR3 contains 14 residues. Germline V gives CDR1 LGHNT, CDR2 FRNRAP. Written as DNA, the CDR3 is TGTGCTAGTGCCCCGGGACTACCACCTTACGAGCAGTACTTC. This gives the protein CASAPGLPPYEQYF. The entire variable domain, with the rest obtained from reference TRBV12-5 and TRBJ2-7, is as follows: DARVTQTPRHKVTEMGQEVTMRCQPILGHNTVFWYRQTMMQGLELLAYFRNRAPLDDSGMPKDRFSAEMPDATLATLKIQPSEPRDSAVYFCASAPGLPPYEQYFGPGTRLTVT.

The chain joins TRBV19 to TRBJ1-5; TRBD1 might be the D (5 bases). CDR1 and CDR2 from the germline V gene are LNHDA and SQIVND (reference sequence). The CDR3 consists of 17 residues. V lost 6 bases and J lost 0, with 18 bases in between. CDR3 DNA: TGTGCCAGTAGCGGGGGTCCGGAGATGTATAGCAATCAGCCCCAGCATTTT. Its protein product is CASSGGPEMYSNQPQHF. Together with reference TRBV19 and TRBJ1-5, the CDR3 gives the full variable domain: DGGITQSPKYLFRKEGQNVTLSCEQNLNHDAMYWYRQDPGQGLRLIYYSQIVNDFQKGDIAEGYSVSREKKESFPLTVTSAQKNPTAFYLCASSGGPEMYSNQPQHFGDGTRLSIL.

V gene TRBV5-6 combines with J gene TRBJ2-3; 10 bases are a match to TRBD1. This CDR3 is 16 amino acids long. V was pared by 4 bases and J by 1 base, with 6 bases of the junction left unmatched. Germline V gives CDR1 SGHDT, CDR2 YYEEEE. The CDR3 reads CASSPAGTGGTDTQYF. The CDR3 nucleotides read TGTGCCAGCAGCCCGGCAGGGACAGGGGGCACAGATACGCAGTATTTT.

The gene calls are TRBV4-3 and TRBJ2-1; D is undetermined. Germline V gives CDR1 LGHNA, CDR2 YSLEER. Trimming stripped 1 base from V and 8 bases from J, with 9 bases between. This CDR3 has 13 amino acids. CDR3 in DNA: TGCGCCAGCAGCCAAGCCTCCGGAGATGAGCAGTTCTTC. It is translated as CASSQASGDEQFF.

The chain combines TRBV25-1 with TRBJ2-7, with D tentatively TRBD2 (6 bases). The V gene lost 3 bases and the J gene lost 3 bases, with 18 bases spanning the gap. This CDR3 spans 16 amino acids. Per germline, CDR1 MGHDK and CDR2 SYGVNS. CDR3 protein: CASSDEHRTTHYEQYF. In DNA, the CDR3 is TGTGCCAGCAGTGACGAACATCGGACTACACACTACGAGCAGTACTTC.

In nucleotides, the CDR3 is TGTGCCAGCAGCAGAATCTGGACAGGGCTCAATCAGCCCCAGCATTTT. Translated: CASSRIWTGLNQPQHF. The chain joins TRBV27 to TRBJ1-5, with 8 bases identical to TRBD1. There are 16 residues in the CDR3. From germline, CDR1 is MNHEY and CDR2 SMNVEV (reference sequence). V lost 6 bases and J lost 3; bases outside the gene matches: 10.

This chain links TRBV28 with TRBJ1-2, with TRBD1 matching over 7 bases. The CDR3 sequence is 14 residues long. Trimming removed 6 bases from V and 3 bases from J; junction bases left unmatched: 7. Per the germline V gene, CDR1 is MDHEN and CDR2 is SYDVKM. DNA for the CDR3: TGTGCCAGCAGCCGCGGGACAGCTTACTATGGCTACACCTTC. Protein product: CASSRGTAYYGYTF.

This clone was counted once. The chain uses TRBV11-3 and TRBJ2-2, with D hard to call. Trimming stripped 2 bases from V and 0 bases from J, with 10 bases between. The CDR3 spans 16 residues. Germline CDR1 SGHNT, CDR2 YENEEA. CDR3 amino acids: CASSLMAGANTGELFF. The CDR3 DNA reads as TGTGCCAGCAGCTTAATGGCAGGAGCGAACACCGGGGAGCTGTTTTTT.

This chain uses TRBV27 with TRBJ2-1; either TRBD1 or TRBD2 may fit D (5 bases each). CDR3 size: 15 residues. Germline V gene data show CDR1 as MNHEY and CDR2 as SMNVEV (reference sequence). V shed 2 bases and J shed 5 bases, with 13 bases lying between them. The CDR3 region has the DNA TGTGCCAGCAGTTTACCTCGTGGGGACCACAATGAGCAGTTCTTC. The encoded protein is CASSLPRGDHNEQFF.

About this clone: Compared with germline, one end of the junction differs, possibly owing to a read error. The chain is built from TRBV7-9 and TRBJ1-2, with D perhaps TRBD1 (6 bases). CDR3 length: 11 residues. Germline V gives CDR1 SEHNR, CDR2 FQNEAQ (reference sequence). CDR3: CASRGAEKELF. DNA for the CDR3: TGTGCCAGCCGGGGGGCGGAGAAGGAGCTCTTC.

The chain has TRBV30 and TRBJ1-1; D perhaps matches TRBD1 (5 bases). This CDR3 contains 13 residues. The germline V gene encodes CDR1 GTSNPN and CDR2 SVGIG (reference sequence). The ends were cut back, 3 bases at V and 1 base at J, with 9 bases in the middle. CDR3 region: CAWREDRNTEAFF. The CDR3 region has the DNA TGTGCCTGGAGGGAAGACAGGAACACTGAAGCTTTCTTT. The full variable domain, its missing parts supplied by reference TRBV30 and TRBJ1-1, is SQTIHQWPATLVQPVGSPLSLECTVEGTSNPNLYWYRQAAGRGLQLLFYSVGIGQISSEVPQNLSASRPQDRQFILSSKKLLLSDSGFYLCAWREDRNTEAFFGQGTRLTVV.